This entry concerns a single T cell receptor beta chain. This entry comes from a study of blood T cell repertoires in COVID-19. V lost 1 base and J lost 3, with 7 bases in between. Looked up from germline, CDR1 is LGHDT and CDR2 is YNNKEL (reference sequence). The CDR3 loop spans 15 amino acids. Adults between roughly 18 and 90 years of age took part from about 24 US areas. Cohorts were based on clinical histories the participants reported. The data were produced by immunoSEQ multiplex PCR, yet TCRdb's version contains in-frame clones alone and is incomplete. The repertoire consists of approximately 200,000 clones, with 88% occurring once and the leading ten covering about 4%.

The chain links TRBV3-1 (or the pseudogene TRBV3-2) to TRBJ1-6; D is undetermined. This sequence was found in a woman under 40 who had been exposed to COVID-19. The specimen was PBMCs or T cells enriched from blood (not recorded which). Here the CDR3 reads CASSQGTGYNSPLHF. Here the CDR3 DNA reads TGTGCCAGCAGCCAAGGCACTGGCTATAATTCACCCCTCCACTTT.